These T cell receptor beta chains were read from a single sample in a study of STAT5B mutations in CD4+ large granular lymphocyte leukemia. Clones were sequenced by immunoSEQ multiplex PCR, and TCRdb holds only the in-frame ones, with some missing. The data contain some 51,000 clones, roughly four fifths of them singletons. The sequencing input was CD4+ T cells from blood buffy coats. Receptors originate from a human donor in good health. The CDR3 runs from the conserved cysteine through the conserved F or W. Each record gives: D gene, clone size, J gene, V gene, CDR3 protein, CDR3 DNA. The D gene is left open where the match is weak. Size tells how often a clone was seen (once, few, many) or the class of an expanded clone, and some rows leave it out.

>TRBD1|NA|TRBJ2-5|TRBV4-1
CASSQMWRRTGEGETQYF
TGCGCCAGCAGCCAAATGTGGCGTAGGACAGGGGAGGGGGAGACCCAGTACTTC
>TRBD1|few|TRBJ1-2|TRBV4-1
CASSQSSGQGIHGYTF
TGCGCCAGCAGCCAATCTTCGGGACAGGGCATCCATGGCTACACCTTC
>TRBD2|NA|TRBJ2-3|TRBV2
CASSPMGTSGTDTQYF
TGTGCCAGCAGCCCGATGGGGACTAGCGGGACAGATACGCAGTATTTT
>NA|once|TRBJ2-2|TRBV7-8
CASSLDRTNTGELFF
TGTGCCAGCAGCCTAGACAGAACGAACACCGGGGAGCTGTTTTTT
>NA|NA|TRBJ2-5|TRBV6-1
CASSIGPRQETQYF
TGTGCCAGCAGCATTGGGCCCAGGCAAGAGACCCAGTACTTC
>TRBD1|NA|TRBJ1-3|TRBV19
CASSLTGPGNTIYF
TGTGCCAGTAGTTTGACAGGGCCCGGAAACACCATATATTTT
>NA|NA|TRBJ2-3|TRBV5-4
CASSRFGVGAQGTDTQYF
TGTGCCAGCAGCCGATTTGGGGTGGGGGCGCAGGGCACAGATACGCAGTATTTT
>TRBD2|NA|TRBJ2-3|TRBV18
CASSARGLAGDTQYF
TGTGCCAGCTCAGCGCGGGGACTAGCGGGAGATACGCAGTATTTT
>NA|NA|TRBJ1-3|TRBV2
CASSEQGSGNTIYF
TGTGCCAGCAGTGAACAGGGTTCTGGAAACACCATATATTTT
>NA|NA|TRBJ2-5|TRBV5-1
CASSGWSERETQYF
TGCGCCAGCAGCGGATGGAGTGAAAGGGAGACCCAGTACTTC
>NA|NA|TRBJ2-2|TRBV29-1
CSVNDYLGELFF
TGCAGCGTTAACGACTATCTCGGGGAGCTGTTTTTT
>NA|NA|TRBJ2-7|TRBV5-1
CASSLSRDLSKQYF
TGCGCCAGCAGCTTGTCAAGGGACTTGAGCAAGCAGTACTTC
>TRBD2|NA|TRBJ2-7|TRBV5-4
CASSLSSGGAISYEQYF
TGTGCCAGCAGCTTATCTAGCGGGGGAGCCATATCCTACGAGCAGTACTTC
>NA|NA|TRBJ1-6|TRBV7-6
CASSQGRRSSYNSPLHF
TGTGCCAGCAGCCAAGGGCGGCGAAGCTCCTATAATTCACCCCTCCACTTT
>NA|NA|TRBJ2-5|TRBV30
CAWSRALQETQYF
TGTGCCTGGAGTAGGGCTCTCCAAGAGACCCAGTACTTC
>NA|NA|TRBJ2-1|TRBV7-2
CASSPDNEQFF
TGTGCCAGCAGCCCCGACAATGAGCAGTTCTTC
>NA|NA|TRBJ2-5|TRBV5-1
CASSLLDSARETQYF
TGCGCCAGCAGCTTACTTGACTCCGCCAGGGAGACCCAGTACTTC
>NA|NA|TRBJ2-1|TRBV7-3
CASSPFPGTYNEQFF
TGTGCCAGCAGCCCCTTTCCGGGGACCTACAATGAGCAGTTCTTC
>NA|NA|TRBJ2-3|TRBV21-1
CASRPLVADTQYF
TGTGCCAGCAGGCCCTTGGTAGCCGATACGCAGTATTTT
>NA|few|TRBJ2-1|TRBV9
CASSVTTSGNEQFF
TGTGCCAGCAGCGTTACAACAAGCGGCAATGAGCAGTTCTTC
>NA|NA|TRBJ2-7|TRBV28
CASSYYEQYF
TGTGCCAGCAGTTACTACGAGCAGTACTTC
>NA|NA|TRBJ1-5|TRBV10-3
CAISGGTARQPQHF
TGTGCCATCAGTGGGGGGACCGCCCGTCAGCCCCAGCATTTT